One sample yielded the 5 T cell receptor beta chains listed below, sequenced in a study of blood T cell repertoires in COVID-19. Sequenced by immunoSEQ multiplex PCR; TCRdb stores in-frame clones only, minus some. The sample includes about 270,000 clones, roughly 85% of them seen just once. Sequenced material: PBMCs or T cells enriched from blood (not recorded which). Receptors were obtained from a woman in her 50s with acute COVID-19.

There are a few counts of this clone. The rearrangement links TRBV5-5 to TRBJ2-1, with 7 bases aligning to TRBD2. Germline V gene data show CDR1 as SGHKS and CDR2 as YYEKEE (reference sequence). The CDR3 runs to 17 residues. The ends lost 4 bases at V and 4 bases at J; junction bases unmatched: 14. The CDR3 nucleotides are TGTGCCAGCAGCCAGAGCTTAACGGGGGGTACTTACAATGAGCAGTTCTTC. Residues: CASSQSLTGGTYNEQFF.

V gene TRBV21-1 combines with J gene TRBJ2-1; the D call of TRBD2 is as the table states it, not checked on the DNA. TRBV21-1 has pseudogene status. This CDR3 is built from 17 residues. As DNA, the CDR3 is TGTGCCAGCAGCAGCCCTAGCGGGGGGGCCAAACCCAATGAGCAGTTCTTC. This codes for CASSSPSGGAKPNEQFF.

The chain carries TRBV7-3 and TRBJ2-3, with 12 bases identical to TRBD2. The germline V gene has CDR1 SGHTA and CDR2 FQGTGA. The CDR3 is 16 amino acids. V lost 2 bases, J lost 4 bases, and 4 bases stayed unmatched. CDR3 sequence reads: CASSLLAGGPPDTQYF. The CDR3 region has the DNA TGTGCCAGCAGCTTACTAGCGGGGGGGCCCCCAGATACGCAGTATTTT.

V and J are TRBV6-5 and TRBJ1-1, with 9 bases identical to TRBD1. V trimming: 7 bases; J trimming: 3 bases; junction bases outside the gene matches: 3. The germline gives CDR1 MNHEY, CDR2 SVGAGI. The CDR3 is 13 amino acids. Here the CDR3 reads CASKYRGHTEAFF. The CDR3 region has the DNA TGTGCCAGCAAGTACAGGGGGCACACTGAAGCTTTCTTT.

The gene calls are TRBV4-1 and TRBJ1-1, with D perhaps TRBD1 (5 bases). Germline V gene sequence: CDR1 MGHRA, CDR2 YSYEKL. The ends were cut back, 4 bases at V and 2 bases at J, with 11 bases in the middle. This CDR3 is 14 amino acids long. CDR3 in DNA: TGCGCCAGCAGCCTGGACACATCAAACACTGAAGCTTTCTTT. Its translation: CASSLDTSNTEAFF.